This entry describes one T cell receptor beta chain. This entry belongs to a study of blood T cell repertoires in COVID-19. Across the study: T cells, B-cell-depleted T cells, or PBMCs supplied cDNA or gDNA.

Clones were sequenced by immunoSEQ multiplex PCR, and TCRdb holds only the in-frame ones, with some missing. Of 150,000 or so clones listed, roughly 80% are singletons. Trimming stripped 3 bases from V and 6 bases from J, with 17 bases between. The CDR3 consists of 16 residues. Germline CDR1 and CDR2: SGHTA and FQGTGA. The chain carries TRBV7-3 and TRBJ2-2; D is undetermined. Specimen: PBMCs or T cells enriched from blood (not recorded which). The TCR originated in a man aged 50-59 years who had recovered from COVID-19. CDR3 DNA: TGTGCCAGCAGCTTCAATTCTAGGAATCTTGCCGGGGAGCTGTTTTTT. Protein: CASSFNSRNLAGELFF.